This TCR beta chain was observed in a study of cytomegalovirus exposure and HLA in healthy donors. PCR used 60 Vbeta primers and 13 Jbeta primers. The assay was immunoSEQ multiplex PCR, and TCRdb's table has in-frame clones only and misses some. The data contain about 100,000 clones, 65% to 85% of them singletons. This CDR3 has 13 residues. Trimming shortened V by 6 bases and J by 5 bases, and 10 bases separated the two germline ends. Germline-derived CDR1 and CDR2 are SEHNR and FQNEAQ (reference sequence). The source is a woman aged 40 to 50 in good health and CMV-seronegative. The chain links TRBV7-9 to TRBJ2-2; D is unclear. The sample comprised PBMCs. CDR3 sequence (DNA): TGTGCCAGCAGTACAACGTTTACCGGGGAGCTGTTTTTT. Its protein is CASSTTFTGELFF.